The rows below give T cell receptor beta chains drawn from one sample of a study of T cell clonotyping in hematopoietic cell transplantation. Measured with immunoSEQ multiplex PCR; TCRdb has only the in-frame clones, and not every one. The repertoire holds 7,000 to 8,000 clones, more than 70% seen once, with under 7.5% in the top ten. Specimen: peripheral blood mononuclear cells, collected before stem cell transplant. The origin of the receptors is a man aged 60 to 69 with acute myeloid leukemia. Some clones in this sample may be carry-over from other donors' samples. CDR3s include the opening cysteine and the closing phenylalanine or tryptophan. The D gene is left open where the match is weak. Not every row has a clone size; where given, it reads once, few, many or a size class.

v_gene,abundance,j_gene,d_gene,CDR3aa,CDR3nt
TRBV4-2,few,TRBJ2-2,TRBD2,CASSPLKTSGRVGGELFF,TGTGCCAGCAGCCCCCTCAAGACTAGCGGGAGGGTTGGCGGGGAGCTGTTTTTT
TRBV7-3,.,TRBJ2-7,TRBD1,CASSLTGTGPYEQYF,TGTGCCAGCAGCTTAACCGGGACAGGGCCCTACGAGCAGTACTTC
TRBV6-5,.,TRBJ2-6,.,CASTLRAGANVLTF,TGTGCCAGCACCCTCAGGGCTGGGGCCAACGTCCTGACTTTC
TRBV7-2,.,TRBJ1-5,.,CASSLAPYSNQPQHF,TGTGCCAGCAGCCTCGCCCCGTATAGCAATCAGCCCCAGCATTTT
TRBV20-1,.,TRBJ2-3,.,CSAISTDTQYF,TGCAGTGCCATTTCCACAGATACGCAGTATTTT
TRBV19,few,TRBJ1-5,TRBD1,CASSIRTGGQPQHF,TGTGCCAGTAGTATACGGACAGGCGGGCAGCCCCAGCATTTT
TRBV11-2,.,TRBJ2-3,.,CASSLGLGGTDTQYF,TGTGCCAGCAGCTTAGGACTAGGGGGCACAGATACGCAGTATTTT
TRBV10-3,.,TRBJ1-4,TRBD1,CAISGSGGGEKLFF,TGTGCCATCAGTGGATCAGGGGGCGGTGAAAAACTGTTTTTT
TRBV23-1,.,TRBJ1-2,TRBD1,CASRRQGPRNTF,TGCGCCAGCAGGAGACAGGGTCCCCGCAACACCTTC
TRBV4-2,.,TRBJ1-6,.,CASSQGQRNSPLHF,TGTGCCAGCAGCCAAGGACAGAGAAATTCACCCCTCCACTTT
TRBV19,.,TRBJ2-7,.,CASSAGLTYEQYF,TGTGCCAGTAGTGCAGGGTTGACCTACGAGCAGTACTTC
TRBV25-1,.,TRBJ2-4,.,CASSSDSKGMNIQYF,TGTGCCAGCAGTTCGGACTCTAAGGGTATGAACATTCAGTACTTC
TRBV23-1,.,TRBJ1-2,.,CASSLRRQVANGYTF,TGCGCCAGCAGCCTCCGACGGCAGGTTGCTAATGGCTACACCTTC
TRBV19,.,TRBJ2-5,TRBD1,CASSILGQGSETQYF,TGTGCCAGTAGTATACTGGGACAGGGGTCAGAGACCCAGTACTTC
TRBV2,.,TRBJ2-3,.,CASSVSRDTQYF,TGTGCCAGCAGTGTCTCGCGTGATACGCAGTATTTT
TRBV2,.,TRBJ2-2,.,CASSELSPGELFF,TGTGCCAGCAGTGAATTAAGTCCCGGGGAGCTGTTTTTT
TRBV2,.,TRBJ2-4,.,CASRPETGAKNIQYF,TGTGCCAGCAGACCCGAGACGGGAGCCAAAAACATTCAGTACTTC
TRBV29-1,.,TRBJ2-7,TRBD2,CSVEGEGLSYEQYF,TGCAGCGTTGAAGGGGAGGGACTCTCCTACGAGCAGTACTTC
TRBV4-2,.,TRBJ2-3,.,CASSQASTTQYF,TGTGCCAGCAGCCAAGCTAGCACTACGCAGTATTTT
TRBV14,.,TRBJ1-2,.,CASSQGRAYYGYTF,TGTGCCAGCAGCCAAGGAAGGGCTTACTATGGCTACACCTTC
TRBV11-2,.,TRBJ1-1,TRBD1,CAITGGLNTEAFF,TGTGCCATAACAGGGGGGCTGAACACTGAAGCTTTCTTT
TRBV5-1,few,TRBJ2-7,.,CASARMWGPYEQYF,TGCGCCAGCGCACGCATGTGGGGCCCCTACGAGCAGTACTTC
TRBV28,.,TRBJ1-2,.,CASSQNLEGYTF,TGTGCCAGCAGTCAAAACCTCGAGGGCTACACCTTC
TRBV30,.,TRBJ2-3,TRBD2,CAWSGSGGGTDTQYF,TGTGCCTGGAGTGGTAGCGGGGGGGGCACAGATACGCAGTATTTT
TRBV6-5,.,TRBJ2-5,.,CASSYSYRGPETQYF,TGTGCCAGCAGTTACTCATACCGGGGCCCAGAGACCCAGTACTTC
TRBV5-4,.,TRBJ2-1,.,CASSLERENEQFF,TGTGCCAGCAGCTTGGAAAGAGAAAATGAGCAGTTCTTC
TRBV28,.,TRBJ1-1,.,CASSRMDGEAFF,TGTGCCAGCAGCCGCATGGACGGTGAAGCTTTCTTT
TRBV2,.,TRBJ2-3,.,CASSVGLDHTDTQYF,TGTGCCAGCAGTGTGGGACTTGATCACACAGATACGCAGTATTTT
TRBV4-1,.,TRBJ2-1,TRBD2,CASSQVYQERGRGSSYNEQFF,TGCGCCAGCAGCCAAGTTTATCAGGAGCGGGGGCGTGGGAGTTCCTACAATGAGCAGTTCTTC
TRBV2,.,TRBJ2-1,TRBD2,CASSESGLAGPNNEQFF,TGTGCCAGCAGTGAAAGTGGACTAGCGGGGCCCAACAATGAGCAGTTCTTC
TRBV9,once,TRBJ2-2,.,CASSVRIGELFF,TGTGCCAGCAGCGTAAGGATCGGGGAGCTGTTTTTT
TRBV9,.,TRBJ2-1,.,CASSVGIRVGGQTYNEQFF,TGTGCCAGCAGCGTAGGCATCCGGGTGGGGGGACAGACCTACAATGAGCAGTTCTTC
TRBV7-6,once,TRBJ2-3,TRBD1,CASSTRTGGTDTQYF,TGTGCCAGCAGCACCCGGACAGGGGGGACAGATACGCAGTATTTT
TRBV27,.,TRBJ2-5,.,CASSPPGAETQYF,TGTGCCAGCAGTCCACCCGGAGCAGAGACCCAGTACTTC
TRBV28,.,TRBJ2-2,.,CASTRGGNTGELFF,TGTGCCAGCACCCGGGGCGGGAACACCGGGGAGCTGTTTTTT
TRBV5-6,.,TRBJ1-2,TRBD1,CASSSGQGARGYTF,TGTGCCAGCAGCTCCGGACAGGGGGCGAGGGGCTACACCTTC
TRBV28,.,TRBJ2-7,.,CASRFRGGTYEQYF,TGTGCCAGCAGGTTCCGAGGGGGAACCTACGAGCAGTACTTC
TRBV2,.,TRBJ2-2,.,CASTWLVGSIGELFF,TGTGCCAGCACTTGGTTGGTCGGGTCTATCGGGGAGCTGTTTTTT
TRBV4-1,.,TRBJ1-1,.,CASRMGGAFDEAFF,TGCGCCAGCAGAATGGGGGGGGCGTTCGATGAAGCTTTCTTT
TRBV5-1,.,TRBJ2-5,.,CASSLAVSRAQETQYF,TGCGCCAGCAGCTTGGCCGTAAGCCGGGCCCAAGAGACCCAGTACTTC
TRBV27,.,TRBJ1-5,.,CASSLRQFNQPQHF,TGTGCCAGCAGTTTGCGACAGTTCAATCAGCCCCAGCATTTT
TRBV9,.,TRBJ1-2,TRBD1,CASSPTGGNYGYTF,TGTGCCAGCAGCCCGACAGGGGGAAACTATGGCTACACCTTC
TRBV19,.,TRBJ2-7,TRBD2,CASSMGLAGRLSAYEQYF,TGTGCCAGTAGTATGGGACTAGCGGGACGATTATCCGCCTACGAGCAGTACTTC
TRBV14,.,TRBJ2-1,.,CASSQEVGGEQFF,TGTGCCAGCAGCCAAGAGGTAGGGGGTGAGCAGTTCTTC
TRBV6-6,.,TRBJ1-2,TRBD1,CASSYETGLGNGYTF,TGTGCCAGCAGTTATGAGACAGGGTTGGGGAATGGCTACACCTTC
TRBV15,.,TRBJ1-3,.,CATSRDGFSGNTIYF,TGTGCCACCAGCAGAGATGGGTTCTCTGGAAACACCATATATTTT